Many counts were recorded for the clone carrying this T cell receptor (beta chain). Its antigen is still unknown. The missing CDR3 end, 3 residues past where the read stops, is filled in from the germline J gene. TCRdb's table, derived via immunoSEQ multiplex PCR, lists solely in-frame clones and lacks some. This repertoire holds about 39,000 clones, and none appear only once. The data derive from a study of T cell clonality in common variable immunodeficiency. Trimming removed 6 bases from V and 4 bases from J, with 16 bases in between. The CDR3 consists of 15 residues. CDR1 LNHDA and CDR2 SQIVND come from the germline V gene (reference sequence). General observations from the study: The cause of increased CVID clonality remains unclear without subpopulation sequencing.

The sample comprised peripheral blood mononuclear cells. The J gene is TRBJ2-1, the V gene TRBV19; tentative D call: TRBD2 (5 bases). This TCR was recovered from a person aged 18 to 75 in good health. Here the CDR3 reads CASSLFPGLYNEQFF. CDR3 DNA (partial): TGTGCCAGTAGCTTGTTCCCGGGGTTATACAATGAG.